These 19 T cell receptor beta chains were sequenced from one sample in a study of OX40 agonist ivuxolimab in advanced cancers. The repertoire was sequenced with immunoSEQ multiplex PCR; TCRdb's copy has only in-frame clones and lacks some. Among about 69,000 clones listed, 80% were seen once. Here the sequenced sample was CD4+ or CD8+ T cells sorted from blood, taken in a trial of the OX40 agonist ivuxolimab. These receptors were obtained from an adult with an advanced solid tumor such as melanoma, head and neck, liver or kidney cancer.

The chain carries TRBV9 and TRBJ1-6; D remains unclear. Germline CDR1 is SGDLS and CDR2 is YYNGEE. CDR3 length: 16 residues. V lost 4 bases and J lost 5, with 16 bases in between. CDR3 amino acids: CASSLNVGRHNSPLHF. The CDR3 DNA reads TGTGCCAGCAGCCTCAATGTTGGGAGGCATAATTCACCCCTCCACTTT.

In nucleotides, the CDR3 is TGTGCCAGCAGGTCGACCGGGGAGCTGTTTTTT. This translates into CASRSTGELFF. The chain joins TRBV7-9 to TRBJ2-2; the D is unclear. Trimming took off 6 bases at V and 5 bases at J, with 4 bases between the two ends. The CDR3 contains 11 residues. Per the germline V gene, CDR1 is SEHNR and CDR2 is FQNEAQ (reference sequence).

This clone was seen just once. The gene calls are TRBV10-2 and TRBJ1-2; 10 nucleotides align to TRBD1. Germline loops: CDR1 WSHSY, CDR2 SAAADI. The CDR3 spans 15 residues. Trimming took 5 bases from V and 4 from J; bases not matched to a gene: 7. This CDR3 is CASSIRQGASYGYTF. CDR3 in DNA: TGCGCCAGCAGTATCCGACAGGGGGCGAGCTATGGCTACACCTTC.

The chain has TRBV2 and TRBJ2-7, with 9 bases matching TRBD2. This CDR3 has 15 amino acids. CDR1 and CDR2 from the germline V gene are SNHLY and FYNNEI. The V gene end was trimmed by 1 base and the J gene end by 5 bases; junction bases not matched to a gene: 6. This chain's CDR3 is CASSEEGTSLHEQYF. The CDR3 DNA reads TGTGCCAGCAGTGAAGAAGGGACTAGCTTGCACGAGCAGTACTTC.

This clone is a singleton in its sample. This chain connects TRBV11-3 to TRBJ2-5; 7 bases agree with TRBD2. Germline CDR1 and CDR2: SGHNT and YENEEA. The CDR3 totals 15 residues. V shed 1 base, J shed 4 bases, and the junction held 6 bases outside the gene matches. CDR3 sequence: CASSLARTRGETQYF. CDR3 sequence (DNA): TGTGCCAGCAGCTTAGCCCGGACTAGAGGAGAGACCCAGTACTTC.

This clone came up once. The chain joins TRBV5-4 to TRBJ2-5; D perhaps matches TRBD1 (5 bases). Trimming left V 0 bases short and J 7 bases short, with 13 bases between. There are 14 residues in the CDR3. Germline V gene lookup returns CDR1 SGHNT and CDR2 YYREEE (reference sequence). The CDR3 is CASSLDQGKGTQYF. The DNA of the CDR3 is TGTGCCAGCAGCTTGGATCAGGGAAAAGGGACCCAGTACTTC. Together with reference TRBV5-4 and TRBJ2-5, the CDR3 gives the full variable domain: ETGVTQSPTHLIKTRGQQVTLRCSSQSGHNTVSWYQQALGQGPQFIFQYYREEENGRGNFPPRFSGLQFPNYSSELNVNALELDDSALYLCASSLDQGKGTQYFGPGTRLLVL.

The V and J genes are TRBV28 and TRBJ1-5; TRBD1 might be the D (5 bases). The V gene's germline CDR1 is MDHEN and CDR2 SYDVKM. The CDR3 runs 15 residues. V was cut by 3 bases and J by 9 bases, with 18 bases left in between. Here the CDR3 DNA reads TGTGCCAGCAGTTTTGGAGACAGCTCCTGGGGGCCCCAGCATTTT. Translating gives CASSFGDSSWGPQHF.

This sequence joins TRBV27 and TRBJ1-2; D not resolved. The V end was cut by 4 bases, the J end by 0 bases, with 18 bases between. CDR3 size: 17 residues. Germline assignment: CDR1 MNHEY and CDR2 SMNVEV (reference sequence). CDR3 sequence: CASSSSSTRGANYGYTF. CDR3 in DNA: TGTGCCAGCAGTTCGTCTTCCACTCGGGGAGCTAACTATGGCTACACCTTC.

The CDR3 DNA follows: TGTGCCAGTACCACAGGGGAAGGTGGCTATGGCTACACCTTC. It specifies CASTTGEGGYGYTF. This chain connects TRBV19 to TRBJ1-2, with 7 nucleotides matching TRBD1. Unmatched junction bases numbered 9, after V lost 7 bases and J lost 4 bases. This CDR3 comprises 14 residues. Germline V CDR1 and CDR2: LNHDA, SQIVND (reference sequence).

This chain uses TRBV2 with TRBJ2-2; D remains ambiguous. The CDR3 covers 15 residues. The V and J ends lost 0 bases and 5 bases respectively, with 10 bases between them. Germline CDR1 SNHLY, CDR2 FYNNEI. The CDR3 here is CASSEALGFTGELFF. CDR3 DNA: TGTGCCAGCAGTGAAGCGCTTGGGTTTACCGGGGAGCTGTTTTTT.

V and J are TRBV28 and TRBJ2-5; 7 nucleotides align to TRBD2. CDR3 length: 14 amino acids. Unmatched junction bases numbered 4, after V lost 1 base and J lost 5 bases. The germline V gene encodes CDR1 MDHEN and CDR2 SYDVKM. CDR3 DNA sequence: TGTGCCAGCAGTTTATACGGGGAGGGGGAGACCCAGTACTTC. Translating gives CASSLYGEGETQYF.

The chain carries TRBV30 and TRBJ1-1; the D is unclear. Trimming stripped 3 bases from V and 3 bases from J, with 20 bases between. Germline V gene data show CDR1 as GTSNPN and CDR2 as SVGIG (reference sequence). The CDR3 has 16 amino acids. CDR3 DNA sequence: TGTGCCTGGAGCCCTCTTTCTACGGGTGGATACACTGAAGCTTTCTTT. As protein: CAWSPLSTGGYTEAFF.

This chain links TRBV5-6 with TRBJ1-2; D not certain. V was cut by 1 base and J by 4 bases, with 14 bases left in between. Germline values: CDR1 SGHDT, CDR2 YYEEEE. The CDR3 loop spans 15 amino acids. The DNA of the CDR3 is TGTGCCAGCAGCTTGCGTCGGAGCAGTACCTATGGCTACACCTTC. Translation: CASSLRRSSTYGYTF.

The chain links TRBV30 to TRBJ2-1; tentatively, D is TRBD1 or TRBD2 (7 bases each). CDR1 and CDR2 from the germline V gene are GTSNPN and SVGIG (reference sequence). The CDR3 has 14 amino acids. V lost 3 bases, J lost 6 bases, and 15 bases lay in between. CDR3 DNA sequence: TGTGCCTGGAGGACAGGGAGGGGATTCAATGAGCAGTTCTTC. This codes for CAWRTGRGFNEQFF. Complete variable domain (other parts from reference TRBV30 and TRBJ2-1): SQTIHQWPATLVQPVGSPLSLECTVEGTSNPNLYWYRQAAGRGLQLLFYSVGIGQISSEVPQNLSASRPQDRQFILSSKKLLLSDSGFYLCAWRTGRGFNEQFFGPGTRLTVL.

V and J are TRBV5-1 and TRBJ2-2, with D perhaps given as TRBD1 or TRBD2 (5 bases each). V dropped 3 bases and J dropped 7 bases, with 13 bases sitting between them. This CDR3 has 14 residues. Germline V gene data show CDR1 as SGHRS and CDR2 as YFSETQ. DNA for the CDR3: TGCGCCAGCAGCTCGGGACCGTCCGGCGGGGAGCTGTTTTTT. It is translated as CASSSGPSGGELFF. The complete variable domain, with remaining parts taken from reference TRBV5-1 and TRBJ2-2, reads KAGVTQTPRYLIKTRGQQVTLSCSPISGHRSVSWYQQTPGQGLQFLFEYFSETQRNKGNFPGRFSGRQFSNSRSEMNVSTLELGDSALYLCASSSGPSGGELFFGEGSRLTVL.

The gene calls are TRBV13 and TRBJ1-2, with TRBD1 as a possible D gene (5 bases). Germline-derived CDR1 and CDR2 are PRHDT and FYEKMQ (reference sequence). The length of the CDR3 is 14 residues. V was pared by 5 bases and J by 7 bases, with 17 bases between. This CDR3 reads CASSRIDGGIGYTF. CDR3 nucleotide sequence: TGTGCCAGCAGCCGAATAGACGGGGGGATTGGCTACACCTTC.

The chain is built from TRBV19 and TRBJ1-2; no firm D call. This CDR3 spans 15 amino acids. Trimming removed 2 bases from V and 7 bases from J, with 17 bases in between. Per the germline V gene, CDR1 is LNHDA and CDR2 is SQIVND (reference sequence). The CDR3 reads CASSIITMRSVGYTF. The CDR3 DNA is TGTGCCAGTAGTATAATAACAATGAGGAGTGTTGGCTACACCTTC.

The chain recombines TRBV5-1 with TRBJ2-3; D remains unclear. Germline V lookup: CDR1 SGHRS, CDR2 YFSETQ. The CDR3 is made up of 15 amino acids. Trimming removed 4 bases at V and 0 bases at J, with 12 bases between. For the CDR3, the DNA is TGCGCCAGCAGCCCTCTGAGCGTTAGCACAGATACGCAGTATTTT. Translating it yields CASSPLSVSTDTQYF.

The rearrangement uses TRBV15 and TRBJ2-1, with a weak D call TRBD2 (6 bases). The CDR3 length is 16 residues. Germline CDR1 reads LNHNV; CDR2 reads YYDKDF (reference sequence). Trimming removed 1 base at V and 10 bases at J, with 20 bases between. The CDR3 DNA reads TGTGCCACCAGCAGAGGGTCCGCTAGCGACATCAGGGAGCAGTTCTTC. This codes for CATSRGSASDIREQFF.